This T cell receptor beta chain was sequenced during a study of cytomegalovirus exposure and HLA in healthy donors. Study-level findings and limits: With later analysis, a missense DCLRE1C variant became linked to TCR beta V- and J-gene trimming.

V lost 4 bases, J lost 2 bases, and 15 bases lay in between. Germline V gene sequence: CDR1 SGDLS, CDR2 YYNGEE. There are 15 residues in the CDR3. With 60 Vbeta and 13 Jbeta primers, the PCR was carried out. Only in-frame clones appear in the TCRdb table, and some are missing; sequencing was by immunoSEQ multiplex PCR. The sample carries about 240,000 clones, around 80% recorded once. On this clone itself: Its antigen is not known.

The clonotype was recovered from a woman aged 40 to 55 in good health and CMV-seropositive. The sequenced material came from PBMCs. The chain is built from TRBV9 and TRBJ2-5; perhaps TRBD1 as D (6 bases). Written as DNA, the CDR3 is TGTGCCAGCAGCCCTCCACGGACAGAACAAGAGACCCAGTACTTC. It specifies CASSPPRTEQETQYF.